The next 25 T cell receptor beta chains were all read from a single sample in a study of cytomegalovirus exposure and HLA in healthy donors. PCR employed 60 Vbeta and 13 Jbeta primers. Profiled with immunoSEQ multiplex PCR; TCRdb holds only in-frame clones, not every one. Of roughly 160,000 clones listed, around 72% are singletons. The sequenced sample was PBMCs. These receptors were obtained from a female donor in good health and CMV-seronegative.

The sample holds one count of this clone. The chain carries TRBV21-1 and TRBJ2-7; TRBD2, the table's D call, lacks a check against the DNA. TRBV21-1 is a pseudogene locus. The CDR3 length is 19 residues. CDR3: CASSKAQRPGTSGSYEQYF. In DNA, the CDR3 is TGTGCCAGCAGCAAAGCCCAAAGGCCGGGGACTAGCGGTTCCTACGAGCAGTACTTC.

This clone was counted a few times. V usage is TRBV7-9 and J usage is TRBJ2-2, with TRBD2 identical over 9 bases. Germline V gene sequence: CDR1 SEHNR, CDR2 FQNEAQ (reference sequence). The V gene end was trimmed by 5 bases and the J gene end by 4 bases; junction bases not matched to a gene: 5. The CDR3 extends over 15 amino acids. This CDR3 reads CASSPLAGATGELFF. The CDR3 nucleotides read TGTGCCAGCAGCCCTTTAGCGGGAGCCACCGGGGAGCTGTTTTTT.

The rearrangement uses TRBV5-1 and TRBJ2-2, with 10 bases aligning to TRBD1. The V and J ends lost 9 bases and 6 bases, in that order; junction bases with no gene match: 11. Germline assignment: CDR1 SGHRS and CDR2 YFSETQ. The CDR3 covers 15 residues. CDR3 residues: CATFPGTGVAGELFF. CDR3 sequence (DNA): TGCGCCACCTTTCCTGGGACAGGGGTAGCCGGGGAGCTGTTTTTT.

This chain links TRBV28 with TRBJ1-2; no definite D call. The CDR3 sequence is 11 residues long. The V gene's germline CDR1 is MDHEN and CDR2 SYDVKM. V lost 7 bases and J 8 bases, leaving 11 bases between the germline ends. The CDR3 is CASTLGRGYTF. The CDR3 region has the DNA TGTGCCAGCACCCTCGGGAGAGGCTACACCTTC.

This clone was observed a handful of times. The sample has other DNA sequences that encode this CDR3 too. The V call is TRBV7-2, the J call TRBJ2-7; TRBD1 might be the D (6 bases). The germline gives CDR1 SGHTA, CDR2 FQGNSA. The CDR3 spans 12 residues. V was cut by 5 bases and J by 3 bases, with 8 bases left in between. The CDR3 is CASSQQGYEQYF. In DNA, the CDR3 is TGTGCCAGCAGCCAACAGGGCTACGAGCAGTACTTC.

CDR3 bases: TGCGCCAGCAGCCAACTTAACCTAAACTATGGCTACACCTTC. This sequence encodes CASSQLNLNYGYTF. The rearrangement uses TRBV4-3 and TRBJ1-2; D is unclear. The CDR3 has 14 amino acids. Germline-derived CDR1 and CDR2 are LGHNA and YSLEER. V was trimmed by 2 bases and J by 2 bases, leaving 9 bases between them.

The chain couples TRBV6-5 to TRBJ1-1, with a possible D match to TRBD1 (6 bases). Germline CDR1 MNHEY, CDR2 SVGAGI. Between the trimmed V and J ends, which lost 5 bases and 4 bases, there was a span of 17 bases. The CDR3 runs to 15 residues. The CDR3 is CASSAYREFGTEAFF. In nucleotides, the CDR3 is TGTGCCAGCAGTGCTTACAGGGAATTCGGCACTGAAGCTTTCTTT.

The gene calls are TRBV13 and TRBJ2-5, with 7 bases aligning to TRBD1. The germline V gene encodes CDR1 PRHDT and CDR2 FYEKMQ (reference sequence). V trimming: 5 bases; J trimming: 2 bases; junction bases outside the gene matches: 14. CDR3 length: 17 amino acids. The CDR3 here is CASSRAQGERLQETQYF. The CDR3 nucleotides read TGTGCCAGCAGCCGGGCCCAGGGGGAACGGCTACAAGAGACCCAGTACTTC.

This clone is a singleton in its sample. This chain joins TRBV6-1 and TRBJ2-7, with TRBD2 identical over 9 bases. The CDR3 is 14 amino acids. CDR1 and CDR2 from the germline V gene are MNHNS and SASEGT. V shed 7 bases and J 0 bases; nucleotides not matched to a gene: 4. The CDR3 spells CASTTSGSSYEQYF. CDR3 sequence (DNA): TGTGCCAGCACGACTAGCGGTAGCTCCTACGAGCAGTACTTC.

The chain couples TRBV6-5 to TRBJ1-6; no clear D. The germline V gene encodes CDR1 MNHEY and CDR2 SVGAGI. V gave up 7 bases and J gave up 9 bases, with 16 bases separating them. The CDR3 runs to 14 residues. CDR3 coding DNA: TGTGCCAGCACCGACGGAGGTTCGCGTTCACCCCTCCACTTT. As protein: CASTDGGSRSPLHF.

The chain employs TRBV28 and TRBJ1-1; 8 nucleotides align to TRBD1. The CDR3 consists of 15 residues. CDR1 is MDHEN, CDR2 SYDVKM, per germline. The junction had 11 bases not matched to a gene; V was cut back by 6 bases and J by 5 bases. This CDR3 reads CASRPRTGPITEAFF. CDR3 nucleotides: TGTGCCAGCAGACCTAGGACAGGGCCGATAACTGAAGCTTTCTTT.

V gene TRBV6-4 combines with J gene TRBJ2-1; D might be TRBD2 (7 bases). Trimming removed 2 bases at V and 4 bases at J, with 15 bases between. The germline CDR1 and CDR2 sequences are MRHNA and SNTAGT. The length of the CDR3 is 16 residues. The CDR3 coding sequence is TGTGCCAGCAGTGACGGGGGGGCGGCGCCATACAATGAGCAGTTCTTC. It encodes CASSDGGAAPYNEQFF.

This chain links TRBV7-2 with TRBJ1-6; no definite D call. Trimming took off 3 bases at V and 7 bases at J, with 4 bases between the two ends. The CDR3 is 12 residues long. The germline V gene has CDR1 SGHTA and CDR2 FQGNSA. The CDR3 reads CASSFQNSPLHF. The CDR3, as DNA: TGTGCCAGCAGCTTCCAGAATTCACCCCTCCACTTT. Combining the CDR3 with reference TRBV7-2 and TRBJ1-6 gives the whole variable domain GAGVSQSPSNKVTEKGKDVELRCDPISGHTALYWYRQSLGQGLEFLIYFQGNSAPDKSGLPSDRFSAERTGGSVSTLTIQRTQQEDSAVYLCASSFQNSPLHFGNGTRLTVT.

The rearrangement links TRBV2 to TRBJ2-1, with 11 positions matching TRBD2. V was pared by 6 bases and J by 3 bases, with 10 bases of the junction left unmatched. This CDR3 comprises 17 residues. The germline gives CDR1 SNHLY, CDR2 FYNNEI. CDR3: CASSPRGTSGGYNEQFF. CDR3 nucleotide sequence: TGTGCCAGCAGCCCCCGCGGGACTAGCGGCGGCTACAATGAGCAGTTCTTC.

The rearrangement uses TRBV5-1 and TRBJ1-2, with a possible D match to TRBD1 (5 bases). CDR3 length equals 13 residues. Germline V gene data show CDR1 as SGHRS and CDR2 as YFSETQ. The V gene lost 7 bases and the J gene lost 3 bases, with 13 bases spanning the gap. In DNA form, the CDR3 reads TGCGCCAGCGGCGGGACGGACTACTATGGCTACACCTTC. The encoded protein is CASGGTDYYGYTF. Based on the CDR3 plus reference TRBV5-1 and TRBJ1-2, the full variable domain is KAGVTQTPRYLIKTRGQQVTLSCSPISGHRSVSWYQQTPGQGLQFLFEYFSETQRNKGNFPGRFSGRQFSNSRSEMNVSTLELGDSALYLCASGGTDYYGYTFGSGTRLTVV.

The chain couples TRBV2 to TRBJ2-3; 13 nucleotides agree with TRBD2. CDR3 size: 18 residues. V shed 5 bases and J 3 bases; nucleotides not matched to a gene: 11. CDR1 and CDR2 (germline): SNHLY, FYNNEI. In nucleotides, the CDR3 is TGTGCCAGCAGTCCAGGGGCCTGGACTAGCGGGAGAACAGATACGCAGTATTTT. Its protein product is CASSPGAWTSGRTDTQYF. The whole variable domain, filled in from reference TRBV2 and TRBJ2-3, reads EPEVTQTPSHQVTQMGQEVILRCVPISNHLYFYWYRQILGQKVEFLVSFYNNEISEKSEIFDDQFSVERPDGSNFTLKIRSTKLEDSAMYFCASSPGAWTSGRTDTQYFGPGTRLTVL.

The rearrangement joins TRBV28 to TRBJ1-5; TRBD1 matches at 8 bases. The CDR3 extends over 12 amino acids. Germline V gene sequence: CDR1 MDHEN, CDR2 SYDVKM. Trimming removed 10 bases from V and 7 bases from J; junction bases left unmatched: 6. CDR3 sequence: CATQGAGQPQHF. The CDR3 DNA reads as TGTGCCACCCAGGGGGCGGGACAGCCCCAGCATTTT.

In its sample, this clone was seen a few times. The rearrangement uses TRBV30 and TRBJ2-1; 16 bases agree with TRBD2. J lost 1 base, V lost 6 bases, and 12 bases had no gene match. CDR3 size: 19 residues. CDR1 and CDR2 from the germline V gene are GTSNPN and SVGIG (reference sequence). The CDR3 DNA reads TGTGCCTGTAATCCCCCGGGGACTAGCGGGAGGGGATCCTACAATGAGCAGTTCTTC. This sequence encodes CACNPPGTSGRGSYNEQFF.

In its sample, this clone was seen a few times. As DNA, the CDR3 is TGTGCCAGCTCACCACCATATTCGGACAGGTTCAATCAGCCCCAGCATTTT. This codes for CASSPPYSDRFNQPQHF. The chain has TRBV18 and TRBJ1-5, with 7 bases that match TRBD1. This CDR3 is built from 17 residues. CDR1 is KGHSH and CDR2 is LQKENI in the germline V gene. V shed 0 bases, J shed 3 bases, and the junction held 8 bases outside the gene matches.

This clone was found a few times. This specimen includes other DNA sequences encoding the same CDR3. The chain links TRBV7-9 to TRBJ1-5, with a tentative D call TRBD1 (6 bases). In germline, CDR1 is SEHNR, CDR2 FQNEAQ (reference sequence). V dropped 3 bases and J dropped 3 bases, with 9 bases sitting between them. CDR3 length: 14 residues. As DNA, the CDR3 is TGTGCCAGCAGCTTTACAGGGAACAATCAGCCCCAGCATTTT. This sequence encodes CASSFTGNNQPQHF.

In its sample, this clone was seen a few times. V gene TRBV4-1 combines with J gene TRBJ2-5, with TRBD1 identical over 8 bases. The ends lost 4 bases at V and 5 bases at J; junction bases unmatched: 12. There are 16 residues in the CDR3. Looked up from germline, CDR1 is MGHRA and CDR2 is YSYEKL. CDR3 sequence: CASSPSMMTGDETQYF. The CDR3 DNA reads as TGCGCCAGCAGCCCCTCCATGATGACAGGGGACGAGACCCAGTACTTC.

The chain recombines TRBV19 with TRBJ2-7; 9 bases are shared with TRBD1. V was pared by 8 bases and J by 3 bases, with 11 bases of the junction left unmatched. This CDR3 comprises 15 residues. The germline V gene has CDR1 LNHDA and CDR2 SQIVND (reference sequence). Here the CDR3 DNA reads TGTGCCAGTTCCGGCCCGGGACAGGGTTTCTACGAGCAGTACTTC. Encoded protein: CASSGPGQGFYEQYF.

The V and J genes are TRBV27 and TRBJ2-1, with D tentatively TRBD2 (6 bases). In germline, CDR1 is MNHEY, CDR2 SMNVEV (reference sequence). V lost 6 bases to trimming and J lost 8 bases, with 20 bases between them. This CDR3 contains 15 residues. CDR3 DNA: TGTGCCAGCAGCCGAGGGACTCCTGGGTTGTATGAGCAGTTCTTC. This translates into CASSRGTPGLYEQFF.

This sequence joins TRBV6-1 and TRBJ2-1; 8 bases are a match to TRBD2. Trimming removed 2 bases from V and 10 bases from J; junction bases left unmatched: 10. This CDR3 region has 15 residues. CDR1 and CDR2 from the germline V gene are MNHNS and SASEGT. The CDR3 DNA sequence: TGTGCCAGCAGTGAACCCGGGACTAGTGATGGAGAGCAGTTCTTC. It codes for CASSEPGTSDGEQFF.

The rearrangement joins TRBV18 to TRBJ2-1; perhaps TRBD2 as D (6 bases). CDR1 and CDR2 from the germline V gene are KGHSH and LQKENI. V dropped 0 bases and J dropped 10 bases, with 13 bases sitting between them. This CDR3 comprises 14 residues. CDR3 protein: CASSPPPGSGEQFF. The CDR3 nucleotides read TGTGCCAGCTCACCACCCCCCGGGAGCGGGGAGCAGTTCTTC.